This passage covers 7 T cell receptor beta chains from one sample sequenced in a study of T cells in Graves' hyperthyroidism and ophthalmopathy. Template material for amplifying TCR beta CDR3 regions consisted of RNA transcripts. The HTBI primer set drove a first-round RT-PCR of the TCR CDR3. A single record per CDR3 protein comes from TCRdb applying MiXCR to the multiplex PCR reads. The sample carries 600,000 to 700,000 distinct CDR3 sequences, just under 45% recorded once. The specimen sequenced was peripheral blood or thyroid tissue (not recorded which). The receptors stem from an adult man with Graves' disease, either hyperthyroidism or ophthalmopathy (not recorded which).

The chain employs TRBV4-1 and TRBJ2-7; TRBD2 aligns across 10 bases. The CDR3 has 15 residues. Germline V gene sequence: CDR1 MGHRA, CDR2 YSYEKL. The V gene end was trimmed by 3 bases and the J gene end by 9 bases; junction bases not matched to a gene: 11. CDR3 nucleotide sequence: TGCGCCAGCAGCCAGGTACGGTTAGCGGGAGGTGTGCAGTACTTC. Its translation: CASSQVRLAGGVQYF.

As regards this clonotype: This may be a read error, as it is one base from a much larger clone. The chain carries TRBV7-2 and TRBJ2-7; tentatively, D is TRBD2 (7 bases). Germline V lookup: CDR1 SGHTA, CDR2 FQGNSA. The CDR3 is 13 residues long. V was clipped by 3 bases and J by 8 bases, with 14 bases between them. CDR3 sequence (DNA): TGTGCCAGCAGCTTGGGGGGGCAGGGGCAGCAGTACTTC. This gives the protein CASSLGGQGQQYF.

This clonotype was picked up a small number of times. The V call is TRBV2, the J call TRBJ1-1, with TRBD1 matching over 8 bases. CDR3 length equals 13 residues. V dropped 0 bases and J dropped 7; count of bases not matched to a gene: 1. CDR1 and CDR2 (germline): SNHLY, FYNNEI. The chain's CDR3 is CASSEAGTGEAFF. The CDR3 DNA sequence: TGTGCCAGCAGTGAAGCCGGGACAGGTGAAGCTTTCTTT.

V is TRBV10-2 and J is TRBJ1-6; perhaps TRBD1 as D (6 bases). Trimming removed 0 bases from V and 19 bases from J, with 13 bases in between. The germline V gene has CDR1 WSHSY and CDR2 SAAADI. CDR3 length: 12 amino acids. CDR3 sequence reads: CASSESQGGLHF. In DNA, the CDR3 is TGCGCCAGCAGTGAGTCACAGGGCGGGCTACACTTT.

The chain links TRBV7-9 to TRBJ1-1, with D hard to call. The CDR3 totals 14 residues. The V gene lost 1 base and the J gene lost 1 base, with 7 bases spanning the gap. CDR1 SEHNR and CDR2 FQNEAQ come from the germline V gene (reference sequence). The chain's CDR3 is CASSLVVKNTEAFF. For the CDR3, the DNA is TGTGCCAGCAGCTTAGTGGTGAAGAACACTGAAGCTTTCTTT. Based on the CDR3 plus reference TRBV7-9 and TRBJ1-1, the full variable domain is DTGVSQNPRHKITKRGQNVTFRCDPISEHNRLYWYRQTLGQGPEFLTYFQNEAQLEKSRLLSDRFSAERPKGSFSTLEIQRTEQGDSAMYLCASSLVVKNTEAFFGQGTRLTVV.

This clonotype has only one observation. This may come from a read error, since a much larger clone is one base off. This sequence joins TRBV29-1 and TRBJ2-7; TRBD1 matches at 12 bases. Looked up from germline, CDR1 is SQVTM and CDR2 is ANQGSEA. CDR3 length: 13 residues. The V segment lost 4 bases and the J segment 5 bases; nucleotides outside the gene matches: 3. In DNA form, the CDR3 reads TGCAGCGTTGCCGGGACAGGGGGCCACGAGCAGTACTTC. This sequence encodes CSVAGTGGHEQYF.

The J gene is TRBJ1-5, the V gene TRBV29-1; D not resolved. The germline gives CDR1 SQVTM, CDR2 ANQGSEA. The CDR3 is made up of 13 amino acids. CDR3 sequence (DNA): TGCAGATCAGTGAAGGGAAGGGTCCAGCCCCAGCATTTT. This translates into CRSVKGRVQPQHF.